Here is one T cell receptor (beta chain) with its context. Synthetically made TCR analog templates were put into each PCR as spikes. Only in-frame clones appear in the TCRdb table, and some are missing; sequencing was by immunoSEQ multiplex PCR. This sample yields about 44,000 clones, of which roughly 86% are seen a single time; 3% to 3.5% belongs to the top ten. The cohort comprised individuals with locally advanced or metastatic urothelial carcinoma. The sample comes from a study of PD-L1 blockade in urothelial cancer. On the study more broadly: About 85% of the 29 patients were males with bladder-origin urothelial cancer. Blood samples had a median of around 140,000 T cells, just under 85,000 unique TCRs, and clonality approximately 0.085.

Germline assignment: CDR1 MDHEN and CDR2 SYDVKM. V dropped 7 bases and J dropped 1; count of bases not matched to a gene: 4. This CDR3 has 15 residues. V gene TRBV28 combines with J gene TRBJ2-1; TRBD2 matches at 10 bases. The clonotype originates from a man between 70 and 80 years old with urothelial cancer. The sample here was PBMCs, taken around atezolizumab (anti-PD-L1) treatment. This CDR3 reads CASTIAGGSYNEQFF. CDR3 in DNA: TGTGCCAGCACCATAGCGGGAGGTTCCTACAATGAGCAGTTCTTC.